This T cell receptor beta chain originates from a study of OX40 agonist ivuxolimab in advanced cancers. With respect to the entire study: Ivuxolimab was a fully human IgG2 agonistic monoclonal antibody targeting the costimulatory receptor OX40 (CD134). Prior anti-PD-1, anti-PD-L1 or anti-CTLA-4 therapy was permitted, and checkpoint inhibitors had been received by roughly two fifths of dose-escalation patients. Three dose-escalation patients achieved partial responses, one with hepatocellular carcinoma and two with cutaneous melanoma. The purpose of peripheral TCRbeta sequencing was to test whether ivuxolimab changed TCR sequence diversity and led to clonal T-cell expansion. The paper describes the monotherapy dose-escalation part (N of about 55 patients) of the phase I trial of ivuxolimab. Of the roughly 52 dose-escalation patients, hepatocellular carcinoma was present in approximately 20, melanoma in roughly 15, renal cell carcinoma in 9 and head and neck cancer in 9. The dose-escalation cohort was 82.7% male with a mean age of 60 years, ranging from roughly 23 to 80. Intravenous ivuxolimab was administered to patients every 2 weeks at six dose levels: 0.01, 0.1, 0.3, 1.5, 3 and 10 mg/kg. Points the paper makes about the study in general: In partial responders in the 0.1-3.0 mg/kg groups, normalized peripheral clonal expansion was found to be among the lowest, especially among CD8+ T cells. On average, CD8+ T cells showed more expanded clones than CD4+ T cells after ivuxolimab. Low levels of normalized T-cell clonal expansion were also seen in some patients who did not respond. The antigen specificity of the peripheral T cells that underwent clonal expansion was not determined. Clonal expansion of both CD4+ and CD8+ blood T cells was observed from baseline to week 6 at doses 0.1 to 3.0 mg/kg.

Points on this clone: The antigen this receptor binds is unknown. No qualities accompany the bases; no much larger clone lies one base away.

The germline V gene gives CDR1 as KGHSH and CDR2 as LQKENI. The CDR3 sequence holds 13 residues, the cysteine and phenylalanine included. Only CDR3 DNA is held: 39 bases, read in frame from base 1. The V and J ends are trimmed by 3 bases and 10 bases, leaving 13 bases between them. Patients with autoimmune disease history or receiving systemic immunosuppression were excluded from the trial. Peripheral blood for TCR sequencing was collected from all dose cohorts at baseline, on cycle 4 day 1, and on cycle 7 day 1. Samples came from an open-label, multicenter, first-in-human phase I dose-escalation trial of ivuxolimab. Adults with locally advanced or metastatic melanoma, renal cell carcinoma, hepatocellular carcinoma or head and neck squamous cell carcinoma were enrolled in the trial. Before TCR sequencing, CD4+ T cells and CD8+ T cells from peripheral blood were sorted into separate populations. Genomic DNA was extracted from sorted cells for sequencing of the TCRbeta CDR3 region. The immunoSEQ Assay was used for sequencing of TCRbeta CDR3 regions. What TCRdb holds here is the immuneACCESS table cut down to in-frame rearrangements. Part of the clones is not present; checked against another copy, under half of the missing clones reflect an unresolved V gene, and the others are unexplained. Here the sample has approximately 40,000 clones; around 82% occur a single time. About 7.6% of the sample is in the top ten clones.

The V and J genes are TRBV18 and TRBJ2-1; the D gene identity is not certain. This clonotype was obtained from an adult with an advanced solid tumor such as melanoma, head and neck, liver or kidney cancer. The sequences come from CD4+ or CD8+ T cells sorted from blood, collected in a trial of the OX40 agonist ivuxolimab. Read as DNA, the sequence is TGTGCCAGCTCACCCCTGCTGCTTGAAGAGCAGTTCTTC. It is translated as CASSPLLLEEQFF.